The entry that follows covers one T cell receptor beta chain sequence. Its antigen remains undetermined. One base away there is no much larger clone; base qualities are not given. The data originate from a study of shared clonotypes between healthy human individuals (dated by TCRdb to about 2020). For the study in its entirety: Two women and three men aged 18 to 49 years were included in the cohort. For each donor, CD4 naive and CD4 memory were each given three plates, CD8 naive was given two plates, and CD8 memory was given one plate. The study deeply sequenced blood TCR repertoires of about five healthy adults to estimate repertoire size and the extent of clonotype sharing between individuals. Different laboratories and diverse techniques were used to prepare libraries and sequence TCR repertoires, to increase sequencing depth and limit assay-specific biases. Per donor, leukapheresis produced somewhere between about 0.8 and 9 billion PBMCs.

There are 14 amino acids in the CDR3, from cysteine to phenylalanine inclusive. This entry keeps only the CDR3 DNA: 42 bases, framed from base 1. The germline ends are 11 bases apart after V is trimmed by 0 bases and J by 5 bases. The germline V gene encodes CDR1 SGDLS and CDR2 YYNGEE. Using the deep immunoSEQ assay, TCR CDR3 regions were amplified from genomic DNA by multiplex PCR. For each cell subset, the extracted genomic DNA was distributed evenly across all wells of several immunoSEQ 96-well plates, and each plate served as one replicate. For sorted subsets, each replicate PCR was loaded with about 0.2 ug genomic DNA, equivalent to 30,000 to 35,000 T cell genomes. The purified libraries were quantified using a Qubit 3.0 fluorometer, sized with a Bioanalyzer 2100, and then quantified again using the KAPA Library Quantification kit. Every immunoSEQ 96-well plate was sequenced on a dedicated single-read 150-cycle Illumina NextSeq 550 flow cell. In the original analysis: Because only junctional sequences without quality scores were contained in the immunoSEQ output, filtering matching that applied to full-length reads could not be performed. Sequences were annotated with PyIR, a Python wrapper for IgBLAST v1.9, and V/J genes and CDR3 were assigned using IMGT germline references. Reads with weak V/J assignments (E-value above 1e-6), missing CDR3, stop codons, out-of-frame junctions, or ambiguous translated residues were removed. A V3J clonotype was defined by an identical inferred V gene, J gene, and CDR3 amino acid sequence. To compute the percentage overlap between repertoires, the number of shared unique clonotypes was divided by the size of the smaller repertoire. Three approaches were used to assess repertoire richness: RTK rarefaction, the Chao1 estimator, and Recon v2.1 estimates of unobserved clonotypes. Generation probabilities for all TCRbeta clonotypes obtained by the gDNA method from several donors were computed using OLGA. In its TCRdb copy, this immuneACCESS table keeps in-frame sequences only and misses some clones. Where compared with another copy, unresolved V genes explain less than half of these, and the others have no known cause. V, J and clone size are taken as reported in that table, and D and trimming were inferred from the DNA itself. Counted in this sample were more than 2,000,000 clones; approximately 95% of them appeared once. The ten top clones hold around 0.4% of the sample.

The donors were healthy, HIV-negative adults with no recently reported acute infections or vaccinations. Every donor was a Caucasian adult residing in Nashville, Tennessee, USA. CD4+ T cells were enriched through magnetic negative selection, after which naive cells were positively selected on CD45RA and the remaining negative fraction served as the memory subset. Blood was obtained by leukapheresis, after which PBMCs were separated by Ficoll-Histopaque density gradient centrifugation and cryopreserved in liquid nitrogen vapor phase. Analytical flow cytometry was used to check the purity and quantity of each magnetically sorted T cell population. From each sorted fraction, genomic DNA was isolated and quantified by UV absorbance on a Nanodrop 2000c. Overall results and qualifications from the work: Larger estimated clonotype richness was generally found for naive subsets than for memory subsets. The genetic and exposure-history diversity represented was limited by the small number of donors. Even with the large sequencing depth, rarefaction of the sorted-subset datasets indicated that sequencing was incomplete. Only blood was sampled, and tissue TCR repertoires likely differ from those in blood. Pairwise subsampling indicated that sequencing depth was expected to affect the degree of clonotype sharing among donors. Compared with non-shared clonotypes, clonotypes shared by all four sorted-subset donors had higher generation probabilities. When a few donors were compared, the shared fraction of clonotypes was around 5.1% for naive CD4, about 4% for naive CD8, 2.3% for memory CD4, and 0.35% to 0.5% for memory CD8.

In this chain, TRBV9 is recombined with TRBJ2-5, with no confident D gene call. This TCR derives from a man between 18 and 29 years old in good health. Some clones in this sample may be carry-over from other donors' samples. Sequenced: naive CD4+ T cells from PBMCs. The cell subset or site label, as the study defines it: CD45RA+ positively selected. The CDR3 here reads CASSVAPRVETQYF. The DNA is TGTGCCAGCAGCGTAGCTCCCCGGGTGGAGACCCAGTACTTC. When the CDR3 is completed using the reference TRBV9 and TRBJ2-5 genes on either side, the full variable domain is DSGVTQTPKHLITATGQRVTLRCSPRSGDLSVYWYQQSLDQGLQFLIQYYNGEERAKGNILERFSAQQFPDLHSELNLSSLELGDSALYFCASSVAPRVETQYFGPGTRLLVL.